One sample yielded the 2 T cell receptor beta chains listed below, sequenced in a study of response to subunit inactivated influenza vaccine. Using its own MiXCR run on the RT-PCR reads, TCRdb lists one record per CDR3 protein. Of 500,000 to 600,000 distinct CDR3 sequences in the sample, 10% to 12% were seen once. These same records also appear under a second study, on T cells expressing NK-cell markers. As reported in that work: The authors generated TCR beta cDNA through 5'RACE template switching with UMIs.

Here the sequenced sample was PBMCs from blood, taken on the day of vaccination. These receptors originate from a man aged 45-65 years who received an inactivated influenza vaccine.

The rearrangement joins TRBV6-2 or TRBV6-3 to TRBJ1-1, with 8 bases that match TRBD1. V dropped 6 bases and J dropped 4; count of bases not matched to a gene: 10. The CDR3 totals 15 residues. Germline V gene lookup returns CDR1 MNHEY and CDR2 SVGEGT. The CDR3: CASSKITGGGTEAFF. DNA for the CDR3: TGTGCCAGCAGCAAGATCACAGGGGGGGGCACTGAAGCTTTCTTT.

In its sample, this clonotype was seen a few times. The V gene is TRBV2, the J gene TRBJ1-4, with TRBD1 matching 11 bases. With V trimmed by 10 bases and J by 4 bases, 8 bases remained unmatched. The germline CDR1 and CDR2 sequences are SNHLY and FYNNEI. The CDR3 extends over 15 amino acids. CDR3 protein: CANSDRGQGNEKLFF. The CDR3 bases are TGTGCCAACTCGGACAGGGGGCAGGGTAATGAAAAACTGTTTTTT.